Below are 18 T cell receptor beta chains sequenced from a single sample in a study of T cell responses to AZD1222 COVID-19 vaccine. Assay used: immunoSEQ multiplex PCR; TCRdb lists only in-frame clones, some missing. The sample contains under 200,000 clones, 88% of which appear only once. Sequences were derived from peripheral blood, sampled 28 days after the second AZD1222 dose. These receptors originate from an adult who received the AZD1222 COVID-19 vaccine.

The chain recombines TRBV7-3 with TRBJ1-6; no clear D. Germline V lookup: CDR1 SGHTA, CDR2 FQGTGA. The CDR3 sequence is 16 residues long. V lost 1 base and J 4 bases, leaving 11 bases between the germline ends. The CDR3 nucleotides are TGTGCCAGCAGCTTAAAAGGGCTAAAATATAATTCACCCCTCCACTTT. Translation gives CASSLKGLKYNSPLHF.

The CDR3 nucleotides are TGTGCCAGCAGCCGGACAGTCATCTCCTACAATGAGCAGTTCTTC. Its protein product is CASSRTVISYNEQFF. The V and J genes are TRBV7-2 and TRBJ2-1; D is possibly TRBD1 (6 bases). Germline V gene data show CDR1 as SGHTA and CDR2 as FQGNSA. The CDR3 totals 15 residues. The V end was cut by 5 bases, the J end by 0 bases, with 11 bases between.

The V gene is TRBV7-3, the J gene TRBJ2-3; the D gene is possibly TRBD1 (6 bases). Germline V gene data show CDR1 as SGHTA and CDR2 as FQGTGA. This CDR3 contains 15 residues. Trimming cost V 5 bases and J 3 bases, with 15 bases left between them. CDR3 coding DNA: TGTGCCAGCAGCCCCCGCCAGGGGATGACAGATACGCAGTATTTT. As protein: CASSPRQGMTDTQYF. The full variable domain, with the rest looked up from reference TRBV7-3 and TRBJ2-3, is GAGVSQTPSNKVTEKGKYVELRCDPISGHTALYWYRQSLGQGPEFLIYFQGTGAADDSGLPNDRFFAVRPEGSVSTLKIQRTERGDSAVYLCASSPRQGMTDTQYFGPGTRLTVL.

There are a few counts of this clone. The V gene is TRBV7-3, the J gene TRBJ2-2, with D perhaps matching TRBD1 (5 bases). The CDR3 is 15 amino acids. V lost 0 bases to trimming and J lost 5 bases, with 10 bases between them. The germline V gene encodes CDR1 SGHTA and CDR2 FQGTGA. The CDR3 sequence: CASSLTGAITGELFF. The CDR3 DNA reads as TGTGCCAGCAGCTTAACAGGGGCAATAACCGGGGAGCTGTTTTTT.

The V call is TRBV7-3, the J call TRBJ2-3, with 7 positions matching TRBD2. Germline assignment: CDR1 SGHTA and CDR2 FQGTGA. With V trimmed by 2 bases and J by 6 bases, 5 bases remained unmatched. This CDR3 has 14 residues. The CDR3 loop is CASSLGQGGDTQYF. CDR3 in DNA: TGTGCCAGCAGCTTAGGGCAGGGAGGGGATACGCAGTATTTT.

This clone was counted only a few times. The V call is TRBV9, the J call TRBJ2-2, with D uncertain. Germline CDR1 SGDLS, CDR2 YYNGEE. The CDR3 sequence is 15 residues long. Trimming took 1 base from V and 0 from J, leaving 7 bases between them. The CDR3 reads CASSVTSTNTGELFF. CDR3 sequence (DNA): TGTGCCAGCAGCGTAACGTCCACGAACACCGGGGAGCTGTTTTTT.

The CDR3 protein is CASSRLADTDTQYF. As DNA, the CDR3 is TGTGCCAGCAGCCGACTAGCGGACACAGATACGCAGTATTTT. This rearrangement joins TRBV7-9 to TRBJ2-3, with 9 bases lining up with TRBD2. The CDR3 covers 14 residues. Germline V gene lookup returns CDR1 SEHNR and CDR2 FQNEAQ (reference sequence). Trimming removed 5 bases from V and 2 bases from J; junction bases left unmatched: 2.

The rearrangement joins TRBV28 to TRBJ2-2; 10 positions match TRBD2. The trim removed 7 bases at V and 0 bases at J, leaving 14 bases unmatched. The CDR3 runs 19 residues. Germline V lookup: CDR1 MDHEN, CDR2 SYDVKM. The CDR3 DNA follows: TGTGCCAGCACCTACACCCCAGCGGGAGGGCCGGCGAACACCGGGGAGCTGTTTTTT. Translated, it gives CASTYTPAGGPANTGELFF.

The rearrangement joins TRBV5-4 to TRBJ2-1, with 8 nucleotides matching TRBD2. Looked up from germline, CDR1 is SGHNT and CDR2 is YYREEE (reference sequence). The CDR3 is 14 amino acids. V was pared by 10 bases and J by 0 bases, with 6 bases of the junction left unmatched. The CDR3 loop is CASGAGGSYNEQFF. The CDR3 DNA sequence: TGTGCCTCGGGGGCGGGAGGCTCCTACAATGAGCAGTTCTTC.

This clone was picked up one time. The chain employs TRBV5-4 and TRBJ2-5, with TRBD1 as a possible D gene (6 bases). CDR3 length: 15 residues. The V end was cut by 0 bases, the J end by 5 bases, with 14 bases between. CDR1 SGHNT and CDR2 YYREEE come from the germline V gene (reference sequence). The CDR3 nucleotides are TGTGCCAGCAGCTTGGATCAGGGGCGCTTGGAGACCCAGTACTTC. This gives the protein CASSLDQGRLETQYF.

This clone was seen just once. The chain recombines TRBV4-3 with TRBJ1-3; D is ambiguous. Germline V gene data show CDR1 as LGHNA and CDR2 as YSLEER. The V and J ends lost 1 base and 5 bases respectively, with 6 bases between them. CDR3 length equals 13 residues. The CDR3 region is CASSQAQRNTIYF. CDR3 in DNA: TGCGCCAGCAGCCAAGCGCAGAGAAACACCATATATTTT.

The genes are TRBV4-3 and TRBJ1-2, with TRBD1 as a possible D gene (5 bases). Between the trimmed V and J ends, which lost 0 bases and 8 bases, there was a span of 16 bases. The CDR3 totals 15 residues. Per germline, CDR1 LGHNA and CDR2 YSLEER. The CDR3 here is CASSQEDRRGGGYTF. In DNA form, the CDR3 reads TGCGCCAGCAGCCAAGAAGATAGGAGGGGAGGAGGCTACACCTTC.

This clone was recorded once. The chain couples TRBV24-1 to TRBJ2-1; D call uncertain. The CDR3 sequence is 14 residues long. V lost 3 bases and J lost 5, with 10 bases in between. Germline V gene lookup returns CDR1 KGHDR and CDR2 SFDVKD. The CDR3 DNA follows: TGTGCCACCAGTGATACTCGAATCAACAATGAGCAGTTCTTC. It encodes CATSDTRINNEQFF.

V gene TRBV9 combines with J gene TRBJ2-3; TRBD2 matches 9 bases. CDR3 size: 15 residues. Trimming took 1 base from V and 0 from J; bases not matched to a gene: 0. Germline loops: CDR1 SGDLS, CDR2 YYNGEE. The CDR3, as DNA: TGTGCCAGCAGCGTAAGCGGGAGGAGCACAGATACGCAGTATTTT. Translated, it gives CASSVSGRSTDTQYF. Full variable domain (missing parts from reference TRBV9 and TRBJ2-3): DSGVTQTPKHLITATGQRVTLRCSPRSGDLSVYWYQQSLDQGLQFLIQYYNGEERAKGNILERFSAQQFPDLHSELNLSSLELGDSALYFCASSVSGRSTDTQYFGPGTRLTVL.

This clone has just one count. The CDR3 region is CATGRVHEQYF. The CDR3 DNA is TGTGCCACCGGCAGGGTCCACGAGCAGTACTTC. The chain combines TRBV24-1 with TRBJ2-7; D is possibly TRBD1 (5 bases). CDR3 length equals 11 residues. The V gene lost 9 bases and the J gene lost 5 bases, with 10 bases spanning the gap. Germline CDR1 reads KGHDR; CDR2 reads SFDVKD.

Here the CDR3 DNA reads TGTGCCAGCAGCCAAAGACAGGGGGCTCCCATAGGAAATCAGCCCCAGCATTTT. This gives the protein CASSQRQGAPIGNQPQHF. V and J are TRBV3-1 (or the pseudogene TRBV3-2) and TRBJ1-5, with 10 bases aligning to TRBD1. Germline CDR1 LGHDT, CDR2 YNNKEL (reference sequence). V shed 2 bases, J shed 4 bases, and the junction held 11 bases outside the gene matches. This CDR3 region has 18 residues.

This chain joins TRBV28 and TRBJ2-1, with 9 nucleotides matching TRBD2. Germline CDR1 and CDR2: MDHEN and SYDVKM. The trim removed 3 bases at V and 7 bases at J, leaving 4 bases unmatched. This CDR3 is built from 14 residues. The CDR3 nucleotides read TGTGCCAGCAGTTTGCGGGGGGGTCGGAATGAGCAGTTCTTC. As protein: CASSLRGGRNEQFF.

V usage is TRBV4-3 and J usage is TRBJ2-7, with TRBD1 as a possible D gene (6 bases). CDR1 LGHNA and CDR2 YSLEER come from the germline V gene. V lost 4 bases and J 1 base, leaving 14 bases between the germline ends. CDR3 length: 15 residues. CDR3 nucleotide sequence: TGCGCCAGCAGCCGAGAATCAAGGGGGTCCTACGAGCAGTACTTC. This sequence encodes CASSRESRGSYEQYF.